These 18 T cell receptor beta chains came from one sample sequenced in a study of early T cells in non-severe SARS-CoV-2 infection. In TCRdb, the 5' RACE reads were re-called with MiXCR into one record per CDR3 protein. The sample comprises fewer than 40,000 distinct CDR3 sequences, roughly 5.9% of which are singletons, and roughly 5% rests with the top ten. The sequenced sample consisted of whole blood. Receptors were obtained from an adult who was a healthcare worker with PCR-confirmed SARS-CoV-2 infection or an uninfected control (not recorded which).

The rearrangement joins TRBV5-6 to TRBJ2-1; a weak D match, TRBD1 (6 bases). The CDR3 consists of 15 residues. The germline CDR1 and CDR2 sequences are SGHDT and YYEEEE. The ends were cut back, 4 bases at V and 4 bases at J, with 15 bases in the middle. CDR3 protein: CASSGRTGSYNEQFF. Here the CDR3 DNA reads TGTGCCAGCAGCGGTCGCACAGGGTCATACAATGAGCAGTTCTTC.

The V and J genes are TRBV11-3 and TRBJ2-3; 7 nucleotides align to TRBD1. Per germline, CDR1 SGHNT and CDR2 YENEEA. With 4 bases clipped from V and 5 bases from J, the junction kept 6 bases outside the gene matches. The CDR3 has 14 amino acids. This CDR3 reads CASSYGTVRDTQYF. DNA for the CDR3: TGTGCCAGCAGCTACGGGACAGTGAGAGATACGCAGTATTTT.

The V gene is TRBV18, the J gene TRBJ2-6, with D perhaps TRBD2 (5 bases). Germline V gives CDR1 KGHSH, CDR2 LQKENI. The ends were cut back, 3 bases at V and 1 base at J, with 7 bases in the middle. This CDR3 contains 15 residues. This CDR3 reads CASSPGESGANVLTF. As DNA, the CDR3 is TGTGCCAGCTCACCCGGGGAATCTGGGGCCAACGTCCTGACTTTC.

The V and J genes are TRBV30 and TRBJ1-1, with 12 bases fitting TRBD1. With 3 bases clipped from V and 8 bases from J, the junction kept 7 bases outside the gene matches. The CDR3 has 14 residues. Germline loops: CDR1 GTSNPN, CDR2 SVGIG (reference sequence). The CDR3 DNA follows: TGTGCCTGGAGCCGGGGGACAGGGGGCTTGGAAGCTTTCTTT. Translated, it gives CAWSRGTGGLEAFF. Combining the CDR3 with reference TRBV30 and TRBJ1-1 gives the whole variable domain SQTIHQWPATLVQPVGSPLSLECTVEGTSNPNLYWYRQAAGRGLQLLFYSVGIGQISSEVPQNLSASRPQDRQFILSSKKLLLSDSGFYLCAWSRGTGGLEAFFGQGTRLTVV.

This clonotype was observed a few times. The chain uses TRBV29-1 and TRBJ2-7; D not certain. The CDR3 runs 12 residues. Trimming removed 3 bases at V and 7 bases at J, with 13 bases between. Germline V gives CDR1 SQVTM, CDR2 ANQGSEA. The CDR3 here is CSVEEPGREQYV. CDR3 bases: TGCAGCGTTGAGGAGCCCGGGCGGGAGCAGTACGTC.

This clonotype was seen many times. In DNA form, the CDR3 reads TGTGCCAGCAGCCCTAGCTCTGGGGCCAACGTCCTGACTTTC. This gives the protein CASSPSSGANVLTF. J is TRBJ2-6 and V is TRBV7-2; D is undetermined. From germline, CDR1 is SGHTA and CDR2 FQGNSA. With 5 bases removed from V and 0 bases from J, the gap between germline ends came to 5 bases. This CDR3 is 14 amino acids long.

Many counts were recorded for this clonotype. This sequence joins TRBV6-6 and TRBJ2-1; 9 positions agree with TRBD2. CDR1 and CDR2 from the germline V gene are MNHNY and SVGAGI (reference sequence). This CDR3 spans 17 amino acids. The J segment lost 9 bases and the V segment lost 6 bases, leaving 18 bases of the junction unmatched. This CDR3 is CASSPTPGTSYSSEQFF. In DNA, the CDR3 is TGTGCCAGCAGCCCCACCCCCGGGACTAGCTATAGCTCTGAGCAGTTCTTC.

This clonotype came up many times. CDR3 nucleotides: TGCAGCGTTGAAGATCGGGGTCGAACGAATACGCAGTATTTT. Translation gives CSVEDRGRTNTQYF. The V call is TRBV29-1, the J call TRBJ2-3; maybe TRBD2 (5 bases). The germline V and J ends were trimmed by 0 bases and 7 bases, with 14 bases remaining between them. This CDR3 is 14 amino acids long. The V gene's germline CDR1 is SQVTM and CDR2 ANQGSEA.

The table lists this clonotype with many counts. The gene calls are TRBV7-2 and TRBJ1-3; no clear D. Trimming shortened V by 2 bases and J by 0 bases, and 5 bases separated the two germline ends. The CDR3 is made up of 14 amino acids. Per germline, CDR1 SGHTA and CDR2 FQGNSA. CDR3 DNA sequence: TGTGCCAGCAGCTTATCTCTCTCTGGAAACACCATATATTTT. Its protein is CASSLSLSGNTIYF.

This clonotype was counted a few times. This sequence joins TRBV20-1 and TRBJ2-3; 8 nucleotides align to TRBD2. The CDR3 is made up of 17 amino acids. V dropped 3 bases and J dropped 0; count of bases not matched to a gene: 11. Germline assignment: CDR1 DFQATT and CDR2 SNEGSKA (reference sequence). CDR3 residues: CSARAPGGQVSTDTQYF. The CDR3 nucleotides are TGCAGTGCTAGGGCCCCGGGAGGGCAGGTTAGCACAGATACGCAGTATTTT.

Ten or more counts support this clonotype. The rearrangement uses TRBV7-2 and TRBJ2-3; 14 bases align to TRBD2. Germline V gene data show CDR1 as SGHTA and CDR2 as FQGNSA. Trimming at V came to 5 bases and at J to 4 bases, leaving 11 bases not matched to a gene. The CDR3 runs 18 residues. CDR3 region: CASSQARGLAGEADTQYF. In DNA form, the CDR3 reads TGTGCCAGCAGCCAGGCCCGGGGACTAGCGGGAGAAGCAGATACGCAGTATTTT.

At least ten counts were recorded for this clonotype. V and J are TRBV14 and TRBJ2-2; tentative D call: TRBD2 (6 bases). V lost 3 bases and J lost 1, with 12 bases in between. The CDR3 covers 16 residues. Germline V CDR1 and CDR2: SGHDN, FVKESK. The CDR3 DNA is TGTGCCAGCAGCCATCGGGGACTCAAGAACACCGGGGAGCTGTTTTTT. Translation: CASSHRGLKNTGELFF. The complete variable domain, with remaining parts taken from reference TRBV14 and TRBJ2-2, reads EAGVTQFPSHSVIEKGQTVTLRCDPISGHDNLYWYRRVMGKEIKFLLHFVKESKQDESGMPNNRFLAERTGGTYSTLKVQPAELEDSGVYFCASSHRGLKNTGELFFGEGSRLTVL.

This clonotype was counted ten times or more. The chain recombines TRBV19 with TRBJ2-1; D not certain. CDR3 size: 11 residues. Looked up from germline, CDR1 is LNHDA and CDR2 is SQIVND (reference sequence). Trimming cost V 3 bases and J 9 bases, with 6 bases left between them. The CDR3 coding sequence is TGTGCCAGTAGTATGTGGAGTGAGCAGTTCTTC. This encodes CASSMWSEQFF.

The chain combines TRBV10-3 with TRBJ2-7; 8 bases are a match to TRBD2. The CDR3 extends over 17 amino acids. Germline V gene lookup returns CDR1 ENHRY and CDR2 SYGVKD. With V trimmed by 2 bases and J by 4 bases, 13 bases remained unmatched. The CDR3 spells CAISEALARPGGYEQYV. CDR3 nucleotides: TGTGCCATCAGTGAGGCTTTAGCTCGACCGGGAGGGTACGAGCAGTACGTC.

This clonotype has a count of ten or more. This chain uses TRBV12-3 or TRBV12-4 with TRBJ1-5; D possibly corresponds to TRBD1 (6 bases). There are 14 residues in the CDR3. The V and J ends lost 3 bases and 7 bases respectively, with 13 bases between them. This CDR3 is CASSFPNRDQPQHF. In DNA, the CDR3 is TGTGCCAGCAGTTTCCCGAACAGGGACCAGCCCCAGCATTTT.

This clonotype was recorded many times. The V gene is TRBV7-2, the J gene TRBJ1-4; 8 bases are a match to TRBD1. After removal of 2 bases from V and 4 bases from J, the junction contained 3 bases not matched to a gene. Germline CDR1 and CDR2: SGHTA and FQGNSA. The CDR3 is 15 residues long. The CDR3: CASSLPTGVNEKLFF. The CDR3 DNA reads as TGTGCCAGCAGCTTACCGACAGGGGTTAATGAAAAACTGTTTTTT.

This clonotype was seen repeatedly, ten times or more. This rearrangement joins TRBV29-1 to TRBJ2-1, with D possibly being TRBD2 (6 bases). The V gene lost 1 base and the J gene lost 10 bases, with 14 bases spanning the gap. The CDR3 is 13 amino acids. Germline V gene data show CDR1 as SQVTM and CDR2 as ANQGSEA. CDR3 nucleotides: TGCAGCGTTGAAGCGTTCCGGGGAGGCGAGCAGTTCTTC. Amino acid sequence: CSVEAFRGGEQFF.

This clonotype was found many times. This sequence joins TRBV20-1 and TRBJ2-1; D is possibly TRBD2 (6 bases). Germline CDR1 DFQATT, CDR2 SNEGSKA (reference sequence). The CDR3 covers 11 residues. The V end was cut by 7 bases, the J end by 5 bases, with 9 bases between. CDR3 bases: TGCAGTGGCGGGATCAACAATGAGCAGTTCTTC. It encodes CSGGINNEQFF.